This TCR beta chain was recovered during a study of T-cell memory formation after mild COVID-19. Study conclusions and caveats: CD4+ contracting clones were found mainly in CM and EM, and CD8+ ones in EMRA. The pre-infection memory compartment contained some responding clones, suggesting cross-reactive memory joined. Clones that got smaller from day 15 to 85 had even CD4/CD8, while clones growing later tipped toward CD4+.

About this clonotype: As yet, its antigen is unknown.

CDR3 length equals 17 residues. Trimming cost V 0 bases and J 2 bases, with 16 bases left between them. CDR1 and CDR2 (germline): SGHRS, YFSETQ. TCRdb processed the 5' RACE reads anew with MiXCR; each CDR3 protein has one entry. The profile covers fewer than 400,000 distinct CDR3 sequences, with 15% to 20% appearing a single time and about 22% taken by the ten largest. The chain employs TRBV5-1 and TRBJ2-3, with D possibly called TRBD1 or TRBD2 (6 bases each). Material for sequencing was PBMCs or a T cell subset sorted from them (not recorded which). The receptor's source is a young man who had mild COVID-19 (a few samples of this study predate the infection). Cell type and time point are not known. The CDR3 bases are TGCGCCAGCAGCTTGGCCCCCAGGGGAGGTTACACAGATACGCAGTATTTT. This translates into CASSLAPRGGYTDTQYF.